This T cell receptor (beta chain) emerged from a study of T-cell memory formation after mild COVID-19. Notes on the study in general: Some SARS-CoV-2-responding clones were already detected in memory before infection.

To note about this clonotype: What it binds is unknown.

Trimming removed 8 bases from V and 5 bases from J, with 9 bases in between. The CDR3 runs to 11 residues. cDNA libraries for TCR alpha and TCR beta, carrying sample barcodes and UMIs, came from 5'RACE with constant-segment primers. TCRdb recomputed calls from the 5' RACE reads with MiXCR, one row per CDR3 protein. Among almost 250,000 distinct CDR3 sequences listed, approximately 15% were seen once. The sample taken for sequencing was PBMCs or a T cell subset sorted from them (not recorded which). The gene calls are TRBV12-3 or TRBV12-4 and TRBJ1-2, with D unclear. The sequence came from an adult woman who had mild COVID-19 (a few samples of this study predate the infection). Cell type and time point are not known. In DNA, the CDR3 is TGTGCCAGCTCTAAACAATATGGCTACACCTTC. Its translation is CASSKQYGYTF.